Below, 16 T cell receptor beta chains from the same sample are listed, as sequenced in a study of cytomegalovirus exposure and HLA in healthy donors. PCR primers comprised 60 Vbeta and 13 Jbeta primers. Clones were read by immunoSEQ multiplex PCR, and TCRdb kept only the in-frame ones, dropping some. The sample includes approximately 170,000 clones, almost 80% of them seen just once. What was sequenced was PBMCs. The receptors derive from a man aged 18-30 years in good health and CMV-seropositive.

Notes on this clone: The germline gene is not matched at one end of the junction; a read error may be the cause. This same CDR3 is encoded by further DNA sequences in the sample. The chain combines TRBV6-4 with TRBJ1-1, with D maybe TRBD1 (6 bases). CDR1 and CDR2 (germline): MRHNA, SNTAGT. The CDR3 runs to 13 residues. CDR3: CASSERAGAEAFF. For the CDR3, the DNA is TGTGCCAGCAGTGAGAGGGCAGGGGCTGAAGCCTTCTTT.

Regarding this clone: One end of the junction does not line up with germline, which may come from a read error. V is TRBV15 and J is TRBJ2-3, with D possibly TRBD2 on 7 matching bases. Germline CDR1 is LNHNV and CDR2 is YYDKDF (reference sequence). This CDR3 has 17 residues. CDR3: CATSGDSLVGGPDTQYF. In nucleotides, the CDR3 is TGTGCCACCAGCGGAGACTCACTAGTGGGGGGGCCAGATACGCAGTATTTT. Based on the CDR3 plus reference TRBV15 and TRBJ2-3, the full variable domain is DAMVIQNPRYQVTQFGKPVTLSCSQTLNHNVMYWYQQKSSQAPKLLFHYYDKDFNNEADTPDNFQSRRPNTSFCFLDIRSPGLGDTAMYLCATSGDSLVGGPDTQYFGPGTRLTVL.

The chain links TRBV15 to TRBJ1-2; 8 nucleotides align to TRBD1. The CDR3 totals 15 residues. Germline V gene lookup returns CDR1 LNHNV and CDR2 YYDKDF (reference sequence). After removal of 0 bases from V and 3 bases from J, the junction contained 3 bases not matched to a gene. The CDR3 region is CATSRDRTGHYGYTF. Here the CDR3 DNA reads TGTGCCACCAGCAGAGACAGGACAGGGCACTATGGCTACACCTTC.

The rearrangement links TRBV27 to TRBJ2-2; 7 nucleotides line up with TRBD1. With 5 bases clipped from V and 4 bases from J, the junction kept 7 bases outside the gene matches. Looked up from germline, CDR1 is MNHEY and CDR2 is SMNVEV (reference sequence). The CDR3 sequence is 15 residues long. The CDR3: CASSAKGGITGELFF. The CDR3 DNA reads as TGTGCCAGCAGTGCCAAAGGGGGCATCACCGGGGAGCTGTTTTTT.

V is TRBV11-2 and J is TRBJ1-5, with D possibly matching TRBD1 (5 bases). Trimming removed 4 bases at V and 6 bases at J, with 10 bases between. The CDR3 runs to 13 residues. Germline values: CDR1 SGHAT, CDR2 FQNNGV. Here the CDR3 DNA reads TGTGCCAGCAGCTCCACGGGGGTTCAGCCCCAGCATTTT. Translation gives CASSSTGVQPQHF.

This chain links TRBV19 with TRBJ2-2; 11 bases map to TRBD1. This CDR3 spans 17 amino acids. The germline V gene encodes CDR1 LNHDA and CDR2 SQIVND (reference sequence). The V segment lost 6 bases and the J segment 6 bases; nucleotides outside the gene matches: 12. The CDR3 loop is CASSPYGQGAPPGELFF. Here the CDR3 DNA reads TGTGCCAGTAGCCCATACGGACAGGGGGCGCCTCCCGGGGAGCTGTTTTTT.

This clone was seen once. This rearrangement joins TRBV5-6 to TRBJ2-1, with TRBD2 as a possible D gene (6 bases). The germline V gene encodes CDR1 SGHDT and CDR2 YYEEEE. CDR3 length: 15 amino acids. V was pared by 1 base and J by 10 bases, with 18 bases between. The CDR3 spells CASSLMTRPSGEQFF. CDR3 DNA: TGTGCCAGCAGCTTGATGACTAGACCCTCAGGGGAGCAGTTCTTC.

This chain uses TRBV2 with TRBJ1-1; possible D gene TRBD1, 6 bases. This CDR3 spans 13 amino acids. The V gene's germline CDR1 is SNHLY and CDR2 FYNNEI. V was shortened by 7 bases and J by 1 base, with 10 bases between the two germline ends. Here the CDR3 reads CASIPDRNTEAFF. The CDR3 nucleotides are TGTGCCAGCATTCCGGACAGGAACACTGAAGCTTTCTTT.

The gene calls are TRBV5-1 and TRBJ2-2; D perhaps matches TRBD2 (7 bases). Germline CDR1 SGHRS, CDR2 YFSETQ. The V end lost 3 bases, the J end lost 0 bases, and 12 bases lay between the germline ends. The CDR3 consists of 16 residues. CDR3 in amino acids: CASSSLGGPNTGELFF. The CDR3 DNA is TGCGCCAGCAGCTCTCTGGGGGGGCCGAACACCGGGGAGCTGTTTTTT. The full variable domain, its missing parts supplied by reference TRBV5-1 and TRBJ2-2, is KAGVTQTPRYLIKTRGQQVTLSCSPISGHRSVSWYQQTPGQGLQFLFEYFSETQRNKGNFPGRFSGRQFSNSRSEMNVSTLELGDSALYLCASSSLGGPNTGELFFGEGSRLTVL.

This chain uses TRBV29-1 with TRBJ2-7; 7 nucleotides line up with TRBD2. Germline CDR1 reads SQVTM; CDR2 reads ANQGSEA. V shed 4 bases and J 6 bases; nucleotides not matched to a gene: 18. CDR3 size: 16 residues. CDR3 coding DNA: TGCAGCGTTGGAGGGTCGGGAGGACGTTACGGGGTCGAGCAGTACTTC. Protein product: CSVGGSGGRYGVEQYF.

This clone turned up a few times. The V call is TRBV5-1, the J call TRBJ2-1, with 8 bases fitting TRBD2. With V trimmed by 4 bases and J by 5 bases, 11 bases remained unmatched. This CDR3 has 16 amino acids. Germline-derived CDR1 and CDR2 are SGHRS and YFSETQ. In DNA, the CDR3 is TGCGCCAGCAGCAGGTTAGCGGGGAGACGAGACAATGAGCAGTTCTTC. Translation: CASSRLAGRRDNEQFF.

The chain combines TRBV11-2 with TRBJ2-7; tentatively, D is TRBD1 (7 bases). V lost 1 base to trimming and J lost 4 bases, with 17 bases between them. This CDR3 contains 16 residues. Germline V gene lookup returns CDR1 SGHAT and CDR2 FQNNGV. The CDR3 region is CASSLGFGGGTYEQYF. As DNA, the CDR3 is TGTGCCAGCAGCTTAGGATTTGGAGGGGGCACGTACGAGCAGTACTTC.

The rearrangement joins TRBV11-2 to TRBJ1-1; D gene uncertain. CDR3 length: 13 amino acids. Germline V gene lookup returns CDR1 SGHAT and CDR2 FQNNGV. Trimming left V 8 bases short and J 10 bases short, with 20 bases between. The CDR3 region has the DNA TGTGCCAGCTGCCCTAGCTCCGGGTCTGGAGCTTTCTTT. It codes for CASCPSSGSGAFF. The whole variable domain, filled in from reference TRBV11-2 and TRBJ1-1, reads EAGVAQSPRYKIIEKRQSVAFWCNPISGHATLYWYQQILGQGPKLLIQFQNNGVVDDSQLPKDRFSAERLKGVDSTLKIQPAKLEDSAVYLCASCPSSGSGAFFGQGTRLTVV.

The rearrangement joins TRBV14 to TRBJ2-7; no definite D call. V was pared by 1 base and J by 9 bases, with 10 bases between. Looked up from germline, CDR1 is SGHDN and CDR2 is FVKESK. The CDR3 extends over 12 amino acids. CDR3 residues: CASSQGYKRQYF. Here the CDR3 DNA reads TGTGCCAGCAGCCAAGGATACAAAAGGCAGTACTTC.

This rearrangement joins TRBV29-1 to TRBJ2-3; 9 bases agree with TRBD1. The germline V gene has CDR1 SQVTM and CDR2 ANQGSEA. The CDR3 length is 15 residues. Trimming at V came to 2 bases and at J to 3 bases, leaving 6 bases not matched to a gene. The CDR3 loop reads CSVEKGTGMTDTQYF. CDR3 DNA: TGCAGCGTTGAAAAGGGGACAGGGATGACAGATACGCAGTATTTT.

The chain has TRBV5-1 and TRBJ2-1, with TRBD1 identical over 8 bases. CDR3 length equals 15 residues. Germline CDR1 SGHRS, CDR2 YFSETQ. The V and J ends lost 3 bases and 4 bases, in that order; junction bases with no gene match: 6. The CDR3 nucleotides are TGCGCCAGCAGCTACCGGACAGGGCTGTACAATGAGCAGTTCTTC. It specifies CASSYRTGLYNEQFF.